This entry lists 14 T cell receptor beta chains sequenced from one sample in a study of cytomegalovirus exposure and HLA in healthy donors. PCR employed 60 Vbeta and 13 Jbeta primers. Libraries were prepared by immunoSEQ multiplex PCR; TCRdb keeps only in-frame clonotypes and omits some of them. The sample consists of 150,000 to 200,000 clones, approximately 79% of them appearing once. Specimen: PBMCs. The origin of the receptors is a middle-aged man in good health and CMV-seropositive.

The chain employs TRBV6-4 and TRBJ2-3; D remains ambiguous. Germline CDR1 and CDR2: MRHNA and SNTAGT. Trimming pared 2 bases from V and 3 bases from J, leaving 12 bases between. The CDR3 spans 15 residues. CDR3 sequence: CASSDGLTATDTQYF. CDR3 DNA sequence: TGTGCCAGCAGTGACGGTTTAACAGCAACAGATACGCAGTATTTT.

The chain is built from TRBV7-9 and TRBJ2-1; maybe TRBD1 (6 bases). The V and J ends lost 0 bases and 7 bases respectively, with 7 bases between them. Germline lookup yields CDR1 SEHNR and CDR2 FQNEAQ (reference sequence). This CDR3 comprises 13 residues. CDR3 in DNA: TGTGCCAGCAGCTTAGCGGGGGCAAATGAGCAGTTCTTC. It encodes CASSLAGANEQFF.

In DNA form, the CDR3 reads TGTGCCAGCAGCTTAAACGTATACAGGGGGCGAAACTATGGCTACACCTTC. As protein: CASSLNVYRGRNYGYTF. The genes are TRBV11-2 and TRBJ1-2; 9 nucleotides align to TRBD1. Germline loops: CDR1 SGHAT, CDR2 FQNNGV. This CDR3 has 17 residues. J lost 2 bases, V lost 2 bases, and 9 bases had no gene match.

CDR3 amino acids: CASFPGVGNTIYF. As DNA, the CDR3 is TGTGCCAGTTTTCCAGGGGTTGGAAACACCATATATTTT. The rearrangement uses TRBV6-6 and TRBJ1-3; tentative D call: TRBD1 (6 bases). The CDR3 runs to 13 residues. CDR1 is MNHNY, CDR2 SVGAGI, per germline (reference sequence). The V end lost 9 bases, the J end lost 3 bases, and 12 bases lay between the germline ends.

This sequence joins TRBV9 and TRBJ2-3; 7 bases are a match to TRBD1. In germline, CDR1 is SGDLS, CDR2 YYNGEE. The CDR3 is 17 amino acids. V lost 0 bases and J lost 4; bases outside the gene matches: 11. This CDR3 reads CASSVGQGRSVADTQYF. DNA for the CDR3: TGTGCCAGCAGCGTAGGACAGGGCAGGAGTGTCGCAGATACGCAGTATTTT.

This clone is a singleton in its sample. This rearrangement joins TRBV10-3 to TRBJ2-7; 8 nucleotides line up with TRBD2. CDR1 ENHRY and CDR2 SYGVKD come from the germline V gene. The CDR3 covers 15 residues. After removal of 4 bases from V and 3 bases from J, the junction contained 8 bases not matched to a gene. CDR3 amino acids: CAISAGGPPSYEQYF. In DNA, the CDR3 is TGTGCCATCAGTGCGGGGGGGCCCCCTAGCTACGAGCAGTACTTC.

CDR3 residues: CASSSGLAEETQYF. CDR3 coding DNA: TGTGCCAGCTCATCGGGACTAGCGGAAGAGACCCAGTACTTC. This chain connects TRBV18 to TRBJ2-5, with TRBD2 matching over 11 bases. Germline lookup yields CDR1 KGHSH and CDR2 LQKENI. Trimming took 5 bases from V and 3 from J; bases not matched to a gene: 2. This CDR3 is built from 14 residues.

This chain links TRBV4-3 with TRBJ2-7; 7 nucleotides agree with TRBD2. The CDR3 extends over 15 amino acids. The germline V gene encodes CDR1 LGHNA and CDR2 YSLEER. Trimming removed 4 bases from V and 0 bases from J; junction bases left unmatched: 6. CDR3 amino acids: CASSPHPGGSYEQYF. Here the CDR3 DNA reads TGCGCCAGCAGCCCCCACCCGGGGGGCTCCTACGAGCAGTACTTC.

This chain joins TRBV5-4 and TRBJ1-2; D gene ambiguous. Germline CDR1 reads SGHNT; CDR2 reads YYREEE (reference sequence). This CDR3 has 15 amino acids. The V end was cut by 0 bases, the J end by 0 bases, with 9 bases between. CDR3 protein: CASSLGGDANYGYTF. CDR3 in DNA: TGTGCCAGCAGCTTGGGCGGGGATGCTAACTATGGCTACACCTTC.

The V gene is TRBV9, the J gene TRBJ1-3, with D maybe TRBD1 (5 bases). Trimming shortened V by 5 bases and J by 0 bases, and 12 bases separated the two germline ends. The CDR3 extends over 15 amino acids. Germline CDR1 is SGDLS and CDR2 is YYNGEE. The CDR3 coding sequence is TGTGCCAGCAGTCCCAGGGTTAACTCTGGAAACACCATATATTTT. Amino acid sequence: CASSPRVNSGNTIYF.

The chain has TRBV12-5 and TRBJ1-1, with D possibly matching TRBD1 (6 bases). CDR1 and CDR2 from the germline V gene are LGHNT and FRNRAP. The CDR3 spans 15 residues. V gave up 6 bases and J gave up 1 base, with 15 bases separating them. CDR3 bases: TGTGCTAGTGGCACCAAGGACAGTGAGAACACTGAAGCTTTCTTT. Translating it yields CASGTKDSENTEAFF.

The chain has TRBV5-1 and TRBJ2-7; D is ambiguous. Trimming cost V 1 base and J 7 bases, with 12 bases left between them. This CDR3 has 13 amino acids. Per the germline V gene, CDR1 is SGHRS and CDR2 is YFSETQ. In nucleotides, the CDR3 is TGCGCCAGCAGCTTGTCCCCTACGCGGGAGCAGTACTTC. Its protein is CASSLSPTREQYF.

This clone has only a few counts. V is TRBV19 and J is TRBJ1-4, with no clear D. Germline CDR1 LNHDA, CDR2 SQIVND (reference sequence). V lost 4 bases to trimming and J lost 4 bases, with 10 bases between them. This CDR3 has 14 amino acids. CDR3 coding DNA: TGTGCCAGTAGTAGGATTGGAGGTAATGAAAAACTGTTTTTT. This codes for CASSRIGGNEKLFF.

A word on this clone: One end of the junction is discordant with germline, which a read error may explain. This chain links TRBV12-5 with TRBJ1-1; 7 bases map to TRBD1. The CDR3 loop spans 15 amino acids. Germline V gives CDR1 LGHNT, CDR2 FRNRAP. DNA for the CDR3: TGTGCTAGTGGCACATTCCAGGGGGTGGGTACTGAAGCTCTCTTT. This sequence encodes CASGTFQGVGTEALF.